This TCR beta chain is from a study of blood T cell repertoires in COVID-19. Clones were sequenced by immunoSEQ multiplex PCR, and TCRdb holds only the in-frame ones, with some missing. The sample holds approximately 170,000 clones, 70% to 90% seen once. Sequenced input: peripheral blood. This clonotype was obtained from a woman aged 60-75 years with COVID-19, enrolled during active disease.

The DNA for the CDR3 is TGCGCCAGCAGTCATGGTAGGGGCCCCAACACTGAAGCTTTCTTT. It codes for CASSHGRGPNTEAFF. V usage is TRBV23-1 and J usage is TRBJ1-1, with TRBD1 as a possible D gene (5 bases). TRBV23-1 is noted as an ORF with a role that remains uncertain. The V end lost 3 bases, the J end lost 2 bases, and 13 bases lay between the germline ends. The CDR3 has 15 residues.